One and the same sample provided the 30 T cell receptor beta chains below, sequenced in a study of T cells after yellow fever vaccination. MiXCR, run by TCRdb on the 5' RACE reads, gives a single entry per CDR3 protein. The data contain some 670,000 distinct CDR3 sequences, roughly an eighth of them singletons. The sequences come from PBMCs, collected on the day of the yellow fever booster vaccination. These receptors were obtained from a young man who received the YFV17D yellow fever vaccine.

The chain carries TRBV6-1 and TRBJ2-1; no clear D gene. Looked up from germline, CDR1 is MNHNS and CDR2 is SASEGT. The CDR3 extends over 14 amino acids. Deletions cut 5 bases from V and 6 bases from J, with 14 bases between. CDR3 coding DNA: TGTGCCAGCAGTCGGTCCCTATTGCCCAATGAGCAGTTCTTC. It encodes CASSRSLLPNEQFF.

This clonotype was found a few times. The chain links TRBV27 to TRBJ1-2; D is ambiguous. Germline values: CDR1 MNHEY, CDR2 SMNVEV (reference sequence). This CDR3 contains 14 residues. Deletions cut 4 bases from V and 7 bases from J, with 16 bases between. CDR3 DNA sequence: TGTGCCAGCAGTTCAGCAGGTTCCAGTGGTGGCTACACCTTC. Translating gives CASSSAGSSGGYTF.

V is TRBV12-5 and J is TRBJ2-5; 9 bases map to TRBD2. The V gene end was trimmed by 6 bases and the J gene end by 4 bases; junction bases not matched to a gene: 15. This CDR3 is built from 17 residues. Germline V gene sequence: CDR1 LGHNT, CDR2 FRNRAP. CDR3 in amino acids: CASGWAAASGKGETQYF. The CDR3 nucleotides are TGTGCTAGTGGCTGGGCCGCGGCTAGCGGGAAAGGAGAGACCCAGTACTTC.

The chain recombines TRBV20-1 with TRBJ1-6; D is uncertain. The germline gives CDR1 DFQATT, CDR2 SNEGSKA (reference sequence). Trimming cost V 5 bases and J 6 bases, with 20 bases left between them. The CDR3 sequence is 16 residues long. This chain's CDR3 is CSAPAPKAGINSPLHF. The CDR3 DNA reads TGCAGTGCTCCCGCCCCCAAGGCGGGAATTAATTCACCCCTCCACTTT.

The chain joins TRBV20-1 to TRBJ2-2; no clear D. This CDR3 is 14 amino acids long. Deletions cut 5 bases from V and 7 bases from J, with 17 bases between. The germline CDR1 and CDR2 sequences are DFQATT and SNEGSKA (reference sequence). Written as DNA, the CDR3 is TGCAGTGCTGACCAGAAGGCGTCCGGCGGGGAGCTGTTTTTT. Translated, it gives CSADQKASGGELFF.

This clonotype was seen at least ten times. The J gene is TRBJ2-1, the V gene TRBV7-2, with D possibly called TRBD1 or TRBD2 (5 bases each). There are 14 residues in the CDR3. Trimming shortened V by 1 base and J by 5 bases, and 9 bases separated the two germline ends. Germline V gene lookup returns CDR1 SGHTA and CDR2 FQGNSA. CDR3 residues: CASSLGRGHNEQFF. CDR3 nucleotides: TGTGCCAGCAGCTTAGGTCGGGGACACAATGAGCAGTTCTTC. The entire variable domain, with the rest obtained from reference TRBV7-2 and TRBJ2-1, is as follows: GAGVSQSPSNKVTEKGKDVELRCDPISGHTALYWYRQSLGQGLEFLIYFQGNSAPDKSGLPSDRFSAERTGGSVSTLTIQRTQQEDSAVYLCASSLGRGHNEQFFGPGTRLTVL.

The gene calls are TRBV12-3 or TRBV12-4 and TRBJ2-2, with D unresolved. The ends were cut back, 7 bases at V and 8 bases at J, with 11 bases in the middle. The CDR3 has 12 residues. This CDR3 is CASTWTEGELFF. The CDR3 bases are TGTGCCAGCACCTGGACCGAGGGGGAGCTGTTTTTT.

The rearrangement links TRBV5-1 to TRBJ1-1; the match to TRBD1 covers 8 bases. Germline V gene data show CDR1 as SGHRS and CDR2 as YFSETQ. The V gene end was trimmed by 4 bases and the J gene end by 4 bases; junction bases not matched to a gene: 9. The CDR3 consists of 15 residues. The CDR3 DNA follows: TGCGCCAGCAGCGAAGACAGGGGAATAGTCACTGAAGCTTTCTTT. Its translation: CASSEDRGIVTEAFF. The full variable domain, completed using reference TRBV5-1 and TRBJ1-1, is KAGVTQTPRYLIKTRGQQVTLSCSPISGHRSVSWYQQTPGQGLQFLFEYFSETQRNKGNFPGRFSGRQFSNSRSEMNVSTLELGDSALYLCASSEDRGIVTEAFFGQGTRLTVV.

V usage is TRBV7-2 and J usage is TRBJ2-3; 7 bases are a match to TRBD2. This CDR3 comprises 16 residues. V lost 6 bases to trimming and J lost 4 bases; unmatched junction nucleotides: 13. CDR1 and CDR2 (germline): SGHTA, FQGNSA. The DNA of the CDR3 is TGTGCCAGCAGTCCCCAGACTAGCTGGGTCGCAGATACGCAGTATTTT. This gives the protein CASSPQTSWVADTQYF. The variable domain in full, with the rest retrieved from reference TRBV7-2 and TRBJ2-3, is GAGVSQSPSNKVTEKGKDVELRCDPISGHTALYWYRQSLGQGLEFLIYFQGNSAPDKSGLPSDRFSAERTGGSVSTLTIQRTQQEDSAVYLCASSPQTSWVADTQYFGPGTRLTVL.

CDR3: CASSQDPQATDTQYF. The CDR3 coding sequence is TGCGCCAGCAGCCAAGACCCACAGGCCACAGATACGCAGTATTTT. This chain links TRBV4-3 with TRBJ2-3; tentatively, D is TRBD1 (5 bases). The CDR3 covers 15 residues. V shed 0 bases and J shed 2 bases, with 9 bases lying between them. The V gene's germline CDR1 is LGHNA and CDR2 YSLEER.

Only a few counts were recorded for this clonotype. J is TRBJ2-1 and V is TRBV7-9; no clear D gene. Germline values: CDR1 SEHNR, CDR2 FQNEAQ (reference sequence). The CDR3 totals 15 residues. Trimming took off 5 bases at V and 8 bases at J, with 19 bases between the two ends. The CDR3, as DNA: TGTGCCAGCAGCCCGGCTATTGGGGTTATGGATGAGCAGTTCTTC. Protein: CASSPAIGVMDEQFF.

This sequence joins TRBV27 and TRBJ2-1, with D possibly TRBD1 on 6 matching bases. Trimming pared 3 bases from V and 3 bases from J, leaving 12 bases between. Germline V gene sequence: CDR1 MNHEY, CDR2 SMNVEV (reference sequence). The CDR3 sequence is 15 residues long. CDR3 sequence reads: CASSFTGIRYNEQFF. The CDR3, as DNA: TGTGCCAGCAGTTTTACAGGGATCCGCTACAATGAGCAGTTCTTC.

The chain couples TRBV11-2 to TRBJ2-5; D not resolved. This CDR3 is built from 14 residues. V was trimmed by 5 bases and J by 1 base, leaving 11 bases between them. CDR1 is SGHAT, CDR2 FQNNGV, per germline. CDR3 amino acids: CASSPRPFQETQYF. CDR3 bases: TGTGCCAGCAGCCCCCGTCCATTCCAAGAGACCCAGTACTTC.

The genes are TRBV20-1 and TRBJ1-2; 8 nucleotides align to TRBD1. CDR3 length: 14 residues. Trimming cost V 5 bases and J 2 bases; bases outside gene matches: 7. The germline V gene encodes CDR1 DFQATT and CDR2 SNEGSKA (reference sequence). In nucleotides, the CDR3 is TGCAGTGCTGCCGGGACAGGAGGGAACTATGGCTACACCTTC. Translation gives CSAAGTGGNYGYTF.

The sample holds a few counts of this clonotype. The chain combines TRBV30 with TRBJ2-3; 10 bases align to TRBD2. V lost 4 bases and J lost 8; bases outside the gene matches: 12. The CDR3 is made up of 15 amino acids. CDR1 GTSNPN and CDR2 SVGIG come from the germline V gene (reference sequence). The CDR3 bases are TGTGCCTGGATTCGTCCCGGGACTAGCGAACTTACGCAGTATTTT. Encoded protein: CAWIRPGTSELTQYF.

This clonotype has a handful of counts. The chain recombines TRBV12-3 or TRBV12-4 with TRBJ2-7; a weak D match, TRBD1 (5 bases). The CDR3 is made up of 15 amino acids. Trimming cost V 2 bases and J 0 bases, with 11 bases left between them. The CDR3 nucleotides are TGTGCCAGCAGTTTACTGCTGCAGGGCTCCTACGAGCAGTACTTC. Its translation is CASSLLLQGSYEQYF.

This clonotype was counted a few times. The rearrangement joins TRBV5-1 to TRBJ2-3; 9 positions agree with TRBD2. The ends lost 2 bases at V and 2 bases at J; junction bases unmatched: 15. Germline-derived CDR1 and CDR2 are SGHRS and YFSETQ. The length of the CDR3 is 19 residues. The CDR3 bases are TGCGCCAGCAGCTTTAGCGGGAGTGTACGCGCCACTGACACAGATACGCAGTATTTT. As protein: CASSFSGSVRATDTDTQYF. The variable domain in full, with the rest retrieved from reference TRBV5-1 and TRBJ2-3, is KAGVTQTPRYLIKTRGQQVTLSCSPISGHRSVSWYQQTPGQGLQFLFEYFSETQRNKGNFPGRFSGRQFSNSRSEMNVSTLELGDSALYLCASSFSGSVRATDTDTQYFGPGTRLTVL.

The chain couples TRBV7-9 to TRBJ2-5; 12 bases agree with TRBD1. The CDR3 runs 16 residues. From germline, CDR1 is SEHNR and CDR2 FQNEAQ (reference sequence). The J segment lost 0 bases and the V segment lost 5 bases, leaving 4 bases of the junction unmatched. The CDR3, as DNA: TGTGCCAGCAGCAATGGGGACAGGGGGCACCAAGAGACCCAGTACTTC. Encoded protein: CASSNGDRGHQETQYF.

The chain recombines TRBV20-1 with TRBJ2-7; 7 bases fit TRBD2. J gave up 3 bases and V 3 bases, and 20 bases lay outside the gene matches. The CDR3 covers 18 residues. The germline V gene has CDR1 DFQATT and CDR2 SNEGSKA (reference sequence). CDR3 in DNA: TGCAGTGCTAGGGCGCACCTAGATGTGGGACTAAGAGACTACGAGCAGTACTTC. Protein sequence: CSARAHLDVGLRDYEQYF.

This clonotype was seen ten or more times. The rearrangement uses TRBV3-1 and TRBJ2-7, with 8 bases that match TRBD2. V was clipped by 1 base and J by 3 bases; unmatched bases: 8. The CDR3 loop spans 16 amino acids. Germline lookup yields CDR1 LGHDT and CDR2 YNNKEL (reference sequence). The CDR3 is CASSQGISGINYEQYF. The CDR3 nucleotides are TGTGCCAGCAGCCAAGGAATTAGCGGGATCAACTACGAGCAGTACTTC.

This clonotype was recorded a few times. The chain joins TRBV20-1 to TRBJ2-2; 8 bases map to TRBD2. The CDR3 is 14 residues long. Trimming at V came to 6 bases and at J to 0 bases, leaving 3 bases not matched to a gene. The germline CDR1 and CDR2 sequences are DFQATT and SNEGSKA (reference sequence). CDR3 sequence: CSATGLANTGELFF. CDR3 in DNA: TGCAGTGCAACGGGACTAGCGAACACCGGGGAGCTGTTTTTT.

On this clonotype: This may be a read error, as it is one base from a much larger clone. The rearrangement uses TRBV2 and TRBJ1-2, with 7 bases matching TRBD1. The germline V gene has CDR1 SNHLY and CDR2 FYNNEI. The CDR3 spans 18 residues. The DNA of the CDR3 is TGTGCCATCAGTTATTACTCGCTCCGGGACAGCCATAACTATGGCTACACCTTC. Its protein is CAISYYSLRDSHNYGYTF.

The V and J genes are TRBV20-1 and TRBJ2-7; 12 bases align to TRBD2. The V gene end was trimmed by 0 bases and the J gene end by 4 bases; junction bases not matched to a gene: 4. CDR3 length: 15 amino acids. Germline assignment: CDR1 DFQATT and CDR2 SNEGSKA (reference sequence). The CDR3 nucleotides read TGCAGTGCTAGAGATCCTAGCGGGAGGGAATACGAGCAGTACTTC. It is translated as CSARDPSGREYEQYF.

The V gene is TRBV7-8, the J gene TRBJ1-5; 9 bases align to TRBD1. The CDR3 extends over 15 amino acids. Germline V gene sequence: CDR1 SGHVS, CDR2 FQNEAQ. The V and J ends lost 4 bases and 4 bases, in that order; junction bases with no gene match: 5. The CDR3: CASSSGTGLNQPQHF. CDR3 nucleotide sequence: TGTGCCAGCAGCTCGGGGACAGGGTTGAATCAGCCCCAGCATTTT.

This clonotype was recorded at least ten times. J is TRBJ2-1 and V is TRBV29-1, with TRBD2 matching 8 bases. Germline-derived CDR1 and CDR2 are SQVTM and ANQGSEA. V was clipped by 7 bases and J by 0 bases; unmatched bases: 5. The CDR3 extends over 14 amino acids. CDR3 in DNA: TGCAGCGGTCAAAGCGGGAGCTCCTACAATGAGCAGTTCTTC. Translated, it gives CSGQSGSSYNEQFF.

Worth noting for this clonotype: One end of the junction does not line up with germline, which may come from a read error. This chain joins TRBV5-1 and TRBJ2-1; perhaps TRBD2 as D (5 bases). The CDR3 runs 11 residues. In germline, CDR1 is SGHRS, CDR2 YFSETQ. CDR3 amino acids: CASLLDKEQFF. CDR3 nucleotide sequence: TGCGCCAGCCTACTAGACAAGGAGCAGTTCTTC.

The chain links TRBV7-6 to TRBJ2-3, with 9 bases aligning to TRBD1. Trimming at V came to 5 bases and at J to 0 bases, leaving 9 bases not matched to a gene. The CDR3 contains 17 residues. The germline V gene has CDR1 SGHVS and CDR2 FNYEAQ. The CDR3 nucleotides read TGTGCCAGCAGCCCACATAACAGGGGGCGGAGCACAGATACGCAGTATTTT. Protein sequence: CASSPHNRGRSTDTQYF.

Written as DNA, the CDR3 is TGTGCCAGCAGCTACAGGGTGACTCAAGAGACCCAGTACTTC. Protein product: CASSYRVTQETQYF. The chain recombines TRBV14 with TRBJ2-5, with D possibly TRBD1 on 6 matching bases. CDR3 length: 14 amino acids. The ends were cut back, 5 bases at V and 2 bases at J, with 12 bases in the middle. Germline values: CDR1 SGHDN, CDR2 FVKESK.

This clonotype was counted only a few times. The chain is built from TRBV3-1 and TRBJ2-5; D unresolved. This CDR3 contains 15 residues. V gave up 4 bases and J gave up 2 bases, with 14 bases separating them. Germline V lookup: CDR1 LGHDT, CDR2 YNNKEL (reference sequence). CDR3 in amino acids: CASSRSRRRQETQYF. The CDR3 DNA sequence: TGTGCCAGCAGCCGCTCCCGACGTAGACAAGAGACCCAGTACTTC.

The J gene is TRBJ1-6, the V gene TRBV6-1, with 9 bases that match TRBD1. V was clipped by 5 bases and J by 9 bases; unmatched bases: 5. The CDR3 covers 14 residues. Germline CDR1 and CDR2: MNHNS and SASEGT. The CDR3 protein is CASSRGQGSSPLHF. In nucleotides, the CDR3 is TGTGCCAGCAGTCGTGGACAGGGGAGTTCACCCCTCCACTTT.